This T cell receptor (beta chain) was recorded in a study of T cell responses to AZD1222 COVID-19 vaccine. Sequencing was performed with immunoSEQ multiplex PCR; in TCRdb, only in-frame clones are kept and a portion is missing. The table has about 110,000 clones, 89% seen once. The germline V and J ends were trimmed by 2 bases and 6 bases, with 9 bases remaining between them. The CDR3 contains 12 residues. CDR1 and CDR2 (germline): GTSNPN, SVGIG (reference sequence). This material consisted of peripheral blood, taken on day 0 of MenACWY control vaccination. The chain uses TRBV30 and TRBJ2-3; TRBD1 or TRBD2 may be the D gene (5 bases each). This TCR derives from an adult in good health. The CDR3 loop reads CAWSPRGDTQYF. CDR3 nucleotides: TGTGCCTGGAGTCCTCGGGGCGATACGCAGTATTTT.